These 30 T cell receptor beta chains were sequenced from one sample in a study of blood T cell repertoires in COVID-19. Assay: immunoSEQ multiplex PCR; the TCRdb copy retains only in-frame clones and omits some. The table includes approximately 230,000 clones, around four fifths detected once. Sequenced input: PBMCs or T cells enriched from blood (not recorded which). The receptors shown here come from a man aged 35 to 55 who had recovered from COVID-19.

This chain uses TRBV6-6 with TRBJ1-4; 8 bases match TRBD1. Germline-derived CDR1 and CDR2 are MNHNY and SVGAGI (reference sequence). This CDR3 comprises 14 residues. Losses at the gene ends were 8 bases for V and 3 bases for J; bases not matched to a gene: 5. This CDR3 reads CASGRGQANEKLFF. In DNA, the CDR3 is TGTGCCAGCGGCAGGGGGCAGGCTAATGAAAAACTGTTTTTT.

The J gene is TRBJ1-1, the V gene TRBV10-1, with D tentatively TRBD1 (6 bases). The germline CDR1 and CDR2 sequences are WNHNN and SYGVQD (reference sequence). Trimming pared 6 bases from V and 4 bases from J, leaving 15 bases between. This CDR3 has 14 residues. CDR3 in DNA: TGCGCCAGCAGCCTCACCAGGGGAACCACTGAAGCTTTCTTT. Its translation is CASSLTRGTTEAFF.

The chain couples TRBV29-1 to TRBJ1-2; TRBD1 matches at 7 bases. This CDR3 spans 13 amino acids. V lost 4 bases to trimming and J lost 3 bases; unmatched junction nucleotides: 5. Germline-derived CDR1 and CDR2 are SQVTM and ANQGSEA. This chain's CDR3 is CSVVAGQYYGYTF. The CDR3, as DNA: TGCAGCGTTGTAGCGGGACAGTACTATGGCTACACCTTC.

V gene TRBV24-1 combines with J gene TRBJ1-4, with 8 bases fitting TRBD1. Germline V CDR1 and CDR2: KGHDR, SFDVKD. The CDR3 contains 15 residues. The junction had 7 bases not matched to a gene; V was cut back by 4 bases and J by 7 bases. DNA for the CDR3: TGTGCCACCAGTGACCCCGGGACAGGTGGTGAAAAACTGTTTTTT. Protein product: CATSDPGTGGEKLFF.

The chain joins TRBV7-3 to TRBJ2-1; TRBD1 is a possible D gene (6 bases). Trimming stripped 2 bases from V and 2 bases from J, with 13 bases between. There are 16 residues in the CDR3. The germline gives CDR1 SGHTA, CDR2 FQGTGA. DNA for the CDR3: TGTGCCAGCAGCTTAGCGTCAGGGGTGGCCTACAATGAGCAGTTCTTC. It yields the protein CASSLASGVAYNEQFF.

V gene TRBV5-1 combines with J gene TRBJ1-2; perhaps TRBD1 as D (5 bases). CDR1 is SGHRS, CDR2 YFSETQ, per germline. The V end lost 4 bases, the J end lost 4 bases, and 11 bases lay between the germline ends. The length of the CDR3 is 13 residues. In nucleotides, the CDR3 is TGCGCCAGCAGCGGGGCGCCGGGCTATGGCTACACCTTC. Encoded protein: CASSGAPGYGYTF.

This chain connects TRBV29-1 to TRBJ2-7, with unresolved D. Germline CDR1 SQVTM, CDR2 ANQGSEA. CDR3 length: 12 amino acids. Trimming pared 0 bases from V and 1 base from J, leaving 4 bases between. CDR3 DNA: TGCAGCGTTGAAGATCGGTCCTACGAGCAGTACTTC. This sequence encodes CSVEDRSYEQYF.

V is TRBV5-1 and J is TRBJ1-1; tentative D call: TRBD1 (5 bases). CDR1 is SGHRS, CDR2 YFSETQ, per germline. The CDR3 has 16 residues. The V and J ends lost 6 bases and 0 bases respectively, with 18 bases between them. The CDR3 coding sequence is TGCGCCAGCAATGGGGCCAGTGGGGCAATGAACACTGAAGCTTTCTTT. Its protein is CASNGASGAMNTEAFF.

There are a few counts of this clone. V usage is TRBV3-1 (or the pseudogene TRBV3-2) and J usage is TRBJ1-2; 11 bases map to TRBD1. The CDR3 length is 14 residues. Germline-derived CDR1 and CDR2 are LGHDT and YNNKEL (reference sequence). Unmatched junction bases numbered 4, after V lost 4 bases and J lost 6 bases. CDR3 amino acids: CASSLGQGANGYTF. The DNA for the CDR3 is TGTGCCAGCAGCCTTGGACAGGGGGCTAATGGCTACACCTTC.

This clone was counted only a few times. The rearrangement uses TRBV6-5 and TRBJ1-2; D is undetermined. Trimming shortened V by 5 bases and J by 1 base, and 11 bases separated the two germline ends. The V gene's germline CDR1 is MNHEY and CDR2 SVGAGI. This CDR3 region has 14 residues. Here the CDR3 reads CASSPTTLNYGYTF. As DNA, the CDR3 is TGTGCCAGCAGTCCTACGACACTTAACTATGGCTACACCTTC.

The chain links TRBV11-3 to TRBJ2-3; D uncertain. Germline CDR1 SGHNT, CDR2 YENEEA. V was shortened by 2 bases and J by 6 bases, with 9 bases between the two germline ends. The length of the CDR3 is 13 residues. The CDR3 spells CASSLFLGDTQYF. The DNA for the CDR3 is TGTGCCAGCAGCTTATTCCTCGGTGATACGCAGTATTTT.

The chain joins TRBV5-1 to TRBJ2-2; TRBD2 matches at 11 bases. Germline CDR1 reads SGHRS; CDR2 reads YFSETQ. CDR3 size: 16 residues. The V and J ends lost 2 bases and 4 bases, in that order; junction bases with no gene match: 4. The CDR3 bases are TGCGCCAGCAGCTTACTAGCGGGAGCGAGCACCGGGGAGCTGTTTTTT. It codes for CASSLLAGASTGELFF.

The rearrangement uses TRBV28 and TRBJ2-5; possible D gene TRBD1, 6 bases. Trimming cost V 4 bases and J 4 bases, with 10 bases left between them. This CDR3 has 13 amino acids. Looked up from germline, CDR1 is MDHEN and CDR2 is SYDVKM. CDR3 in DNA: TGTGCCAGCAGTTACAGGACAGTAGAGACCCAGTACTTC. Residues: CASSYRTVETQYF.

The chain links TRBV2 to TRBJ2-5; D is possibly TRBD2 (6 bases). The CDR3 consists of 15 residues. The germline V gene has CDR1 SNHLY and CDR2 FYNNEI. The germline V and J ends were trimmed by 4 bases and 5 bases, with 17 bases remaining between them. The CDR3 region has the DNA TGTGCCAGCAGTGGCTTTAGCGGAGTCATGGAGACCCAGTACTTC. Amino acid sequence: CASSGFSGVMETQYF.

The chain links TRBV5-1 to TRBJ2-7; 8 nucleotides align to TRBD1. With 4 bases clipped from V and 5 bases from J, the junction kept 8 bases outside the gene matches. Looked up from germline, CDR1 is SGHRS and CDR2 is YFSETQ. CDR3 length: 14 residues. CDR3 nucleotides: TGCGCCAGCAGCCCCGGACAGGGAGTCAACGAGCAGTACTTC. Protein sequence: CASSPGQGVNEQYF.

The rearrangement uses TRBV5-4 and TRBJ2-7, with TRBD2 matching 10 bases. This CDR3 has 19 residues. Losses at the gene ends were 4 bases for V and 5 bases for J; bases not matched to a gene: 21. Germline CDR1 SGHNT, CDR2 YYREEE (reference sequence). As DNA, the CDR3 is TGTGCCAGCAGCCGGGTCCGAGCGGGGGGGTTAGATACTCTTGACGAGCAGTACTTC. Translating gives CASSRVRAGGLDTLDEQYF.

The chain joins TRBV7-9 to TRBJ1-1, with no clear D. CDR3 length: 12 residues. Trimming shortened V by 6 bases and J by 2 bases, and 7 bases separated the two germline ends. Germline CDR1 and CDR2: SEHNR and FQNEAQ (reference sequence). The CDR3: CASRLTNTEAFF. CDR3 sequence (DNA): TGTGCCAGCAGGCTGACAAACACTGAAGCTTTCTTT.

The chain combines TRBV3-1 (or the pseudogene TRBV3-2) with TRBJ1-1; D may be TRBD1 (6 bases). V lost 3 bases and J 7 bases, leaving 15 bases between the germline ends. CDR1 is LGHDT and CDR2 is YNNKEL in the germline V gene (reference sequence). The CDR3 runs to 14 residues. Here the CDR3 DNA reads TGTGCCAGCAGCCATCCTTCAGGGGCGAATGAAGCTTTCTTT. It specifies CASSHPSGANEAFF.

The genes are TRBV3-1 (or the pseudogene TRBV3-2) and TRBJ1-6; 7 bases are shared with TRBD1. J lost 4 bases, V lost 3 bases, and 6 bases had no gene match. Germline CDR1 is LGHDT and CDR2 is YNNKEL (reference sequence). The CDR3 runs 16 residues. CDR3 bases: TGTGCCAGCAGCCAGAGTCCGACAGGGTATAATTCACCCCTCCACTTT. Translation gives CASSQSPTGYNSPLHF.

The gene calls are TRBV6-4 and TRBJ1-2; TRBD1 aligns across 9 bases. Germline V lookup: CDR1 MRHNA, CDR2 SNTAGT. V shed 6 bases and J 8 bases; nucleotides not matched to a gene: 10. CDR3 length: 14 residues. The CDR3 DNA reads TGTGCCAGCAGATACCGGGACAGGGTCGGGGGCTACACCTTC. Encoded protein: CASRYRDRVGGYTF.

The V gene is TRBV3-1 (or the pseudogene TRBV3-2), the J gene TRBJ1-2; tentative D call: TRBD1 (5 bases). The CDR3 totals 16 residues. CDR1 is LGHDT and CDR2 is YNNKEL in the germline V gene (reference sequence). The V gene lost 1 base and the J gene lost 1 base, with 13 bases spanning the gap. The CDR3 loop reads CASSQGGESYNYGYTF. CDR3 nucleotides: TGTGCCAGCAGCCAAGGGGGGGAAAGTTATAACTATGGCTACACCTTC.

This clone was seen only a few times. The DNA for the CDR3 is TGTGCCAGCAGCGTAGCTTGGACAGGGTCACCCCTCCACTTT. It codes for CASSVAWTGSPLHF. The chain has TRBV9 and TRBJ1-6, with 8 positions matching TRBD1. The V and J ends lost 0 bases and 10 bases, in that order; junction bases with no gene match: 3. Germline CDR1 is SGDLS and CDR2 is YYNGEE. The CDR3 totals 14 residues.

CDR3 DNA: TGTGCCAGCAGCTTAGGGGGAGACGGTTCACCCCTCCACTTT. Protein product: CASSLGGDGSPLHF. The rearrangement uses TRBV7-2 and TRBJ1-6, with unresolved D. Trimming took 1 base from V and 9 from J, leaving 10 bases between them. The CDR3 is 14 residues long. From germline, CDR1 is SGHTA and CDR2 FQGNSA. The full variable domain, with the rest looked up from reference TRBV7-2 and TRBJ1-6, is GAGVSQSPSNKVTEKGKDVELRCDPISGHTALYWYRQSLGQGLEFLIYFQGNSAPDKSGLPSDRFSAERTGGSVSTLTIQRTQQEDSAVYLCASSLGGDGSPLHFGNGTRLTVT.

This chain joins TRBV7-3 and TRBJ2-5, with 7 bases fitting TRBD2. Germline CDR1 and CDR2: SGHTA and FQGTGA. CDR3 length equals 15 residues. V was clipped by 4 bases and J by 4 bases; unmatched bases: 9. CDR3 nucleotide sequence: TGTGCCAGCAGCTCCTCCCAAGGGAGGGGAGAGACCCAGTACTTC. Its translation is CASSSSQGRGETQYF.

The chain joins TRBV9 to TRBJ2-3; 12 positions agree with TRBD2. CDR3 length equals 16 residues. Germline V gene data show CDR1 as SGDLS and CDR2 as YYNGEE. Trimming cost V 3 bases and J 1 base; bases outside gene matches: 3. Here the CDR3 DNA reads TGTGCCAGCAGCGCTAGCGGGGGGGCGGGCACAGATACGCAGTATTTT. As protein: CASSASGGAGTDTQYF.

The V gene is TRBV5-1, the J gene TRBJ2-7, with D possibly TRBD1 on 6 matching bases. Per germline, CDR1 SGHRS and CDR2 YFSETQ. V lost 4 bases to trimming and J lost 5 bases, with 10 bases between them. The length of the CDR3 is 12 residues. CDR3 in amino acids: CASSQGQNEQYF. CDR3 in DNA: TGCGCCAGCAGCCAAGGACAGAACGAGCAGTACTTC. The variable domain in full, completed from reference TRBV5-1 and TRBJ2-7, reads KAGVTQTPRYLIKTRGQQVTLSCSPISGHRSVSWYQQTPGQGLQFLFEYFSETQRNKGNFPGRFSGRQFSNSRSEMNVSTLELGDSALYLCASSQGQNEQYFGPGTRLTVT.

This clone was counted only a few times. Other nucleotide sequences in the sample specify the same CDR3. The CDR3 DNA sequence: TGCGCCAGCAGCCACACAGGGGGCGTAGATACGCAGTATTTT. Amino acids: CASSHTGGVDTQYF. The chain uses TRBV5-1 and TRBJ2-3; 9 nucleotides align to TRBD1. The CDR3 is 14 residues long. With 4 bases clipped from V and 5 bases from J, the junction kept 5 bases outside the gene matches. The V gene's germline CDR1 is SGHRS and CDR2 YFSETQ.

This sequence joins TRBV7-9 and TRBJ1-4; D gene uncertain. Germline lookup yields CDR1 SEHNR and CDR2 FQNEAQ (reference sequence). Trimming took off 8 bases at V and 7 bases at J, with 11 bases between the two ends. This CDR3 region has 12 residues. In DNA form, the CDR3 reads TGTGCCAGCGGAAACCGGGGTGAAAAACTGTTTTTT. It specifies CASGNRGEKLFF.

On this clone: The sample contains more than one DNA sequence encoding this CDR3. This chain links TRBV27 with TRBJ1-2; TRBD1 matches at 8 bases. The J segment lost 2 bases and the V segment lost 6 bases, leaving 2 bases of the junction unmatched. The length of the CDR3 is 13 residues. Germline V CDR1 and CDR2: MNHEY, SMNVEV (reference sequence). The CDR3 nucleotides are TGTGCCAGCAGCCCAGGGGGCAACTATGGCTACACCTTC. Its translation is CASSPGGNYGYTF.

This chain joins TRBV28 and TRBJ1-4; D call uncertain. The CDR3 sequence is 13 residues long. Per germline, CDR1 MDHEN and CDR2 SYDVKM. V was pared by 3 bases and J by 10 bases, with 12 bases between. CDR3 region: CASSFSGVPKLFF. The CDR3 nucleotides read TGTGCCAGCAGTTTTTCCGGGGTTCCAAAACTGTTTTTT.